This is a list of T cell receptor beta chains from one sample in a study of blood T cell repertoires in COVID-19. Here immunoSEQ multiplex PCR was the method, and the copy in TCRdb shows in-frame clones only, minus some. The sample shows approximately 300,000 clones, around 90% of them seen only once. Sequenced sample: peripheral blood. The receptors were gathered from a woman aged 35 to 49 with COVID-19, enrolled during active disease. Each CDR3 is given with its conserved first and last residue. A D gene is named only where the DNA matches it firmly. Clone size appears in some rows only: once, few, many, or a class for an expanded clone.

v_call,j_call,d_call,clone_size,cdr3_nt,cdr3_aa
TRBV28,TRBJ1-3,-,-,TGTGCCAGCCGCCTCAGGGGAAGCTTTTCTGGAAACACCATATATTTT,CASRLRGSFSGNTIYF
TRBV14,TRBJ1-1,-,-,TGTGCCAGCAGCTATGCAGGGCGAAACACTGAAGCTTTCTTT,CASSYAGRNTEAFF
TRBV7-8,TRBJ1-6,-,-,TGTGCCAGCAGCTTAGGTACCCAGGGGAGATCACCCCTCCACTTT,CASSLGTQGRSPLHF
TRBV30,TRBJ1-6,TRBD1,-,TGTGCCTGGAGTGCCCAGGACAGGGGCGGTTCACCCCTCCACTTT,CAWSAQDRGGSPLHF
TRBV4-1,TRBJ2-7,-,-,TGCGCCAGCAGCCAAGATTCCCCACAGAGCTCCTACGAGCAGTACTTC,CASSQDSPQSSYEQYF
TRBV5-1,TRBJ1-3,-,-,TGCGCCAGCAGCTCGCGGAGCGGAAACACCATATATTTT,CASSSRSGNTIYF
TRBV7-7,TRBJ2-1,-,-,TGTGCTAGCAGCTTGGTCGGAGAGGACAATGAGCAGTTCTTC,CASSLVGEDNEQFF
TRBV2,TRBJ1-6,-,-,TGTGCCAGCAGGGAACAGGGAATGAGTAATTCACCCCTCCACTTT,CASREQGMSNSPLHF
TRBV7-9,TRBJ2-2,TRBD1,-,TGTGCCAGCAGCCTCGGGACAGGGGGACCCGGGGAGCTGTTTTTT,CASSLGTGGPGELFF
TRBV12-3/TRBV12-4,TRBJ1-4,-,-,TGTGCCAGCAGTTTCGCGGAAGAAAAACTGTTTTTT,CASSFAEEKLFF
TRBV18,TRBJ1-5,TRBD1,-,TGTGCCAGCTCATCGGTTACAGGGGGCGCAGATCAGCCCCAGCATTTT,CASSSVTGGADQPQHF
TRBV9,TRBJ2-1,TRBD2,-,TGTGCCAGCAGCGTCGGGACTAGCGGATACAATGAGCAGTTCTTC,CASSVGTSGYNEQFF
TRBV6-4,TRBJ2-1,TRBD1,-,TGTGCCAGCAGTGCCGGGACAGGGTGGTCCGATGAGCAGTTCTTC,CASSAGTGWSDEQFF
TRBV9,TRBJ2-7,-,few,TGTGCCAGCAGCGTAGGGCGGCTGAATGACTACGAGCAGTACTTC,CASSVGRLNDYEQYF
TRBV11-2,TRBJ2-1,-,-,TGTGCCAGCAGCCTGCTGGGGGCCATTGTTTCATACAATGAGCAGTTCTTC,CASSLLGAIVSYNEQFF
TRBV11-3,TRBJ2-1,TRBD1,once,TGTGCCAGCAGCTACGACAGGGGGCCCTACAATGAGCAGTTCTTC,CASSYDRGPYNEQFF
TRBV15,TRBJ2-7,TRBD2,-,TGTGCCACCAGCACCGGGGTACGAGCGGGAGGCTACGAGCAGTACTTC,CATSTGVRAGGYEQYF
TRBV19,TRBJ1-5,-,-,TGTGCCAGTAGTATCCTCAGGGGAAGCAATCAGCCCCAGCATTTT,CASSILRGSNQPQHF
TRBV9,TRBJ2-2,TRBD2,-,TGTGCCAGCAGCGCCCACATGGGACTAGCAACCGGGGAGCTGTTTTTT,CASSAHMGLATGELFF
TRBV4-3,TRBJ1-3,-,-,TGCGCCAGCAGCCAAGATCCAGACAGTGGAAACACCATATATTTT,CASSQDPDSGNTIYF
TRBV28,TRBJ2-7,-,-,TGTGCCAGCAGTTTGGAGGGTTCCTACGAGCAGTACTTC,CASSLEGSYEQYF
TRBV6-5,TRBJ1-2,-,-,TGTGCCAGCAGTTACTCTTGGGGAGGGGAGGGCTACACCTTC,CASSYSWGGEGYTF
TRBV6-5,TRBJ2-2,TRBD1,-,TGTGCCAGCACTTTAGTTCCAGGGGGCACCGGGGAGCTGTTTTTT,CASTLVPGGTGELFF
TRBV7-3,TRBJ1-6,TRBD1,-,TGTGCCAGCAGCTTCACAGGGGATAATTCACCCCTCCACTTT,CASSFTGDNSPLHF
TRBV30,TRBJ1-5,-,few,TGTGCCTGGAGTGGGGAGGGGGGACCCCAGCATTTT,CAWSGEGGPQHF
TRBV25-1,TRBJ1-4,-,-,TGTGCTGGGGGGGATGAAAAACTGTTTTTT,CAGGDEKLFF
TRBV7-2,TRBJ2-5,-,-,TGTGCCAGCAGGATGGGGGGGGCCGCGACCCAGTACTTC,CASRMGGAATQYF
TRBV11-2,TRBJ2-1,TRBD2,-,TGTGCCAGCAGCTATACTAGCGGGGGTTTAGGTGAGCAGTTCTTC,CASSYTSGGLGEQFF
TRBV9,TRBJ2-7,TRBD2,-,TGTGCCAGCAGCCCCTCCTCCAGCGGGAGACACGAGCAGTACTTC,CASSPSSSGRHEQYF
TRBV10-3,TRBJ2-3,-,-,TGTGCCATCAGTGAGGCATTACGGGGAACAGATACGCAGTATTTT,CAISEALRGTDTQYF
TRBV28,TRBJ1-2,-,-,TGTGCCAGCACCGTTAGTGATAACTATGGCTACACCTTC,CASTVSDNYGYTF
TRBV18,TRBJ2-1,-,-,TGTGCCAGCTCACTTTTCGGGGGCGGGAGCTCCTACAATGAGCAGTTCTTC,CASSLFGGGSSYNEQFF
TRBV7-2,TRBJ2-5,-,-,TGTGCCAGCAGCTTAGTGGGTATGGGCGGGGAGACCCAGTACTTC,CASSLVGMGGETQYF
TRBV7-2,TRBJ2-7,TRBD1,-,TGTGCCAGCAGCTGTTTTACCGGGACAGACTCCTACGAGCAGTACTTC,CASSCFTGTDSYEQYF
TRBV28,TRBJ2-7,-,-,TGTGCCAGCAGTTCCACCGGCATGGACAATTACGAGCAGTACTTC,CASSSTGMDNYEQYF
TRBV20-1,TRBJ1-1,-,once,TGCAGCCCACCGGGGACACCAAAGGCTTTCTTT,CSPPGTPKAFF
TRBV7-9,TRBJ2-7,-,-,TGTGCCAGCAGCTTCTCGGACACCTACGAGCAGTACTTC,CASSFSDTYEQYF
TRBV27,TRBJ1-1,-,-,TGTGCCAGCAGTTTCCTCGGAGGAGACACTGAAGCTTTCTTT,CASSFLGGDTEAFF
TRBV7-6,TRBJ2-7,-,-,TGTGCCATAACGGACAGTAATGGAGGCGAGCAGTACTTC,CAITDSNGGEQYF
TRBV7-6,TRBJ1-6,-,once,TGTGCCAGCAGCTTAGCCCCCGGGGAGGGGCTTGGTTCACCCCTCCACTTT,CASSLAPGEGLGSPLHF
TRBV15,TRBJ1-1,-,few,TGTGCCACCAGCAGAGCGGGGGTTACTGAAGCTTTCTTT,CATSRAGVTEAFF
TRBV15,TRBJ1-2,-,once,TGTGCCACCAGCAGACAGATCCTTACTAACTATGGCTACACCTTC,CATSRQILTNYGYTF
TRBV6-5,TRBJ2-7,-,-,TGTGCCAGCAGGCGCCCAGGGGTGTACGAGCAGTACTTC,CASRRPGVYEQYF
TRBV6-5,TRBJ1-5,TRBD1,-,TGTGCCGTAGACAGGGGGCGAGATCAGCCCCAGCATTTT,CAVDRGRDQPQHF
TRBV30,TRBJ2-1,TRBD2,-,TGTGCCTGGAGTGTTGGGGGGGTAGTTTTTCGGTGGCAGTTCTTC,CAWSVGGVVFRWQFF